This TCR beta chain was identified in a study of cytomegalovirus exposure and HLA in healthy donors (dated by TCRdb to the late 2010s). With respect to the entire study: An earlier analysis of several hundred of the donors reported about 300 Gb of sequence data and around 110 million unique TCR beta sequences obtained from around 190 million T cells. Approximately 300 gigabases of sequencing data and 70 million to 100 million unique TCR sequences made up an early release that covered about 640 HLA-typed donors. Among the roughly 430 genotyped donors, about 83% belonged to the genetic ancestry cluster associated with self-reported Caucasian donors. The aim of the study was to test whether cataloging public T cell receptors could identify signatures of past pathogen exposure. The study profiled the T cell repertoires of 500 to 800 subjects by immunosequencing and related them to cytomegalovirus serostatus. Along with the roughly 700-subject first cohort, a separate validation cohort of over a hundred different subjects was used. The study combined high-throughput TCR immunosequencing, statistical association of individual TCRs with disease status, and machine learning to predict cytomegalovirus infection status. A later analysis re-analyzed previously published TCR beta repertoires from 650 to 800 donors and added high-resolution HLA genotyping to study TCR occurrence patterns. In the later analysis, no new phenotypic data were used to find candidate immune exposures; instead, reliance was placed on TCR beta sequences and their occurrence across donors. To decide whether each TCR beta V gene segment behaved as functional or pseudogenic, an earlier analysis of approximately 600 of the donors relied on high-throughput TCR beta sequencing. Donor age, sex, ethnicity and CMV serostatus were compiled together with the repertoire data. Genome-wide SNP genotypes for about 60% of the roughly 700 donors were used in a later genetic analysis, which treated that subset as a discovery cohort. All discovery cohort repertoires had been generated on a single sequencing platform. HLA typing covered class I and class II loci at four-digit resolution. The number of donors typed differed by locus, with about 620-630 for A, B, C, DRB1 and DQB1, 522 for DQA1, about 610 for DPA1, and around 460 for DPB1. Roughly 5 DR-DQ haplotypes were handled as single units for association and clustering because linkage in the cohort was strong. On average, 235,054 unique TCR beta nucleotide sequences were sequenced per donor among roughly 430 genotyped donors of the cohort, with 15% to 20% of those sequences being non-productive.

Clipping removes 4 bases from V and 0 bases from J, with 6 as the unmatched junction base count. The germline V gene yields SGHRS for CDR1 and YFSETQ for CDR2. Measured from the cysteine to the phenylalanine, the CDR3 is 18 residues long. Left in the record is the CDR3 DNA by itself, 54 bases read in frame from the first base. The cohort was made up of 500 to 800 healthy bone marrow donors. At the time of sampling, every cohort member was nominally healthy, though immune exposures that went unrecorded were likely present. The donor was CMV seronegative and belonged to the group of 350 to 400 seronegative cohort members. Every donor gave a peripheral blood sample, and the peripheral blood mononuclear cells from that sample were used for TCR beta sequencing. The Qiagen DNeasy Blood Extraction Kit was used to extract genomic DNA from the blood cell samples. The library relied on the immunoSEQ multiplex PCR assay. For the multiplex PCR, a mixture combining 60 forward primers for TCR Vbeta segments and 13 reverse primers for TCR Jbeta segments was used. Amplification of the CDR3 region of rearranged TCR beta genes was performed with a multiplex PCR assay on genomic DNA. On the Illumina HiSeq System, the amplified TCR beta libraries were sequenced as 87-base-pair reads. The original pipeline was this. A later analysis tallied tens of millions of unique TCR beta chains across the 600 to 700 repertoires, and some 12 million of those chains were shared by two or more donors. A nearest-neighbor algorithm error-corrected the raw reads and collapsed the reads into unique sequences, merging closely related sequences to remove PCR and sequencing errors. Alignment of CDR3 sequences to IMGT reference sequences was used to assign V, D and J gene segments. For a sequence to be retained, a match of at least six nucleotides to both a V gene segment and a J gene segment was required. A rearrangement counted as productive if the CDR3 had no stop codons and remained in frame with V and J, and every other rearrangement counted as non-productive. Following IMGT convention, CDR3 was defined as the stretch from the second conserved V-encoded cysteine to the conserved J-encoded phenylalanine. The earlier analysis of about 590 of the donors excluded sequences that lacked an unambiguous match to a single V gene segment. An earlier analysis of fewer than 750 of the donors classified V segments as functional when productive rearrangements were above 56.7% and as segregating when the standard deviation between donors was above 5%. A statistical classification framework was built for diagnosing cytomegalovirus status from the catalog of TCR beta chain sequences. A later analysis assigned V and J genes by comparing TCR nucleotide sequences with IMGT/GENE-DB human TR gene sequences. A later analysis assigned CDR3 sequences and most-parsimonious VDJ recombination scenarios with the TCRdist pipeline. In a later analysis, each TCR beta chain was defined by its CDR3 amino acid sequence together with its V-gene family, and reads lacking a unique V-gene family were excluded. As a way to deal with suspected cross-contamination and a sequencing artifact, a later analysis dropped 640 or so nucleotide sequences that were highly shared and had low generation probability. For each public chain, a later analysis derived a clonal expansion index from normalized ranks of inferred template counts within each repertoire. In a later analysis, generation probabilities were computed with a VDJ recombination model fitted to out-of-frame rearrangements, and the resulting probabilities were checked against IGoR. In a later analysis, hypergeometric tests were used to score TCR-TCR, TCR-HLA and TCR-CMV co-occurrence, with a repertoire-size bias correction applied to TCR pairs. A later analysis estimated false discovery rates by permuting HLA or CMV assignments 20 times. In a later analysis, co-occurring TCRs were grouped using DBSCAN, and TCRdist sequence similarity was added for clustering within HLA-allele-positive subsets. Repertoires with fewer than 30,000 or more than 120,000 public chains, plus five repertoires with anomalous nucleotide sharing, were excluded from co-occurrence clustering. Held by TCRdb, this immuneACCESS table contains in-frame sequences only and omits some clones. Under half of the omission traces to an unresolved V gene where checked; the cause of the rest is unknown. The V and J calls and clone size are taken from that table; D and trimming were inferred from the DNA. In all, the sample holds roughly 90,000 clones, and roughly 83% of those were seen once. The ten biggest clones cover about 2% of the sample.

Study-wide findings and limitations: Across donors, most TCR sequences were observed very rarely, whereas some public TCRs were present in many individuals. Strong co-occurrence of HLA alleles, especially DR and DQ, made assigning TCR associations to individual alleles difficult. The study listed 150 to 200 TCR beta chains as associated with cytomegalovirus. A later analysis found that most CMV-associated TCR beta chains appeared HLA-restricted, with HLA associations seemingly driven largely by CMV exposure. The earlier analysis of about 600 of the donors excluded 15 to 20 rarely observed V segments, including chromosome 9 orphons, because counts were too low. In an earlier analysis of roughly 560 of the donors, most TCR beta V segments were observed in productive rearrangements about 87% or about 30% of the time, broadly matching IMGT annotations. A further reported finding was that TCR beta sequences accurately predicted the HLA-A and HLA-B alleles for most subjects in the first cohort. Correlated functional status among segregating V segments might reflect linkage disequilibrium, but an unknown experimental factor could not be ruled out. For the cohort, immune exposure information was limited to CMV serostatus. A later analysis associated about 17,000 TCR beta sequences with specific HLA alleles at a false discovery rate of 0.05. In a later analysis, HLA-associated TCR beta chains were found to be more clonally expanded and to have lower generation probabilities than equally common non-associated chains. According to a later analysis, parvovirus B19, influenza, CMV and Epstein-Barr virus appeared linked to several top co-occurrence clusters. V-gene and J-gene trimming of TCR beta chains was associated with a missense DCLRE1C variant in a later genetic analysis, and the association was replicated in an independent cohort. HLA typing was unavailable for some donors at each locus, so association tests used only the typed subset. The 87-base-pair reads could not distinguish some IMGT-functional V segments, including TRBV6-2 and TRBV6-3, so those segments were excluded. A later genetic analysis reported fewer N-insertions in productive TCRs among donors in an Asian-associated ancestry cluster than the roughly 700-donor mean. Roughly uniform sequencing depth across donors was assumed in presence/absence analyses, although this assumption may not hold. The cohort was sequenced for TCR beta chains only, and without alpha or paired-chain data the features that could be detected were limited. The sequencing pipeline was judged likely to have produced a cluster of highly shared sequence variants as a technical artifact. The classifier was reported to diagnose cytomegalovirus status with high specificity and sensitivity in both the original cohort and the validation cohort. A few of the identified cytomegalovirus-associated TCR beta chains were confirmed in vitro to be specific for cytomegalovirus antigens. In a later analysis, the rate of TCR association differed among HLA loci, with DRB1 alleles having the most associated TCRs and HLA-C alleles having the fewest. The authors suggested that the approach could potentially be extended to other disease states and immunological phenotypes.

This clone turned up a few times. The clone's antigen remains unknown. Base qualities are missing; no much larger clone stands one base away. The V and J segments used are TRBV5-1 and TRBJ2-6, and 11 junction bases match TRBD2. The TCR originated in a young man in good health and CMV-seronegative. Sequencing input: PBMCs. The DNA sequence is as follows: TGCGCCAGCAGCGCGCGACTAGCGGGGAGCTCTGGGGCCAACGTCCTGACTTTC. Its amino acids are CASSARLAGSSGANVLTF.